This T cell receptor beta chain was documented in a study of cytomegalovirus exposure and HLA in healthy donors. Study results and caveats: The authors later linked a missense DCLRE1C variant to TCR beta V- and J-gene trimming.

With respect to this clone: Antigen specificity is unknown.

The CDR3 runs 13 residues. Germline V CDR1 and CDR2: SGHRS, YFSETQ. Between the trimmed V and J ends, which lost 4 bases and 5 bases, there was a span of 12 bases. A multiplex PCR was run with 60 Vbeta primers and 13 Jbeta primers. This table comes from immunoSEQ multiplex PCR, and its TCRdb copy is limited to in-frame clones, with some not included. The data hold around 270,000 clones, with over 70% observed a single time. The receptor was derived from a girl aged 2 to 9 in good health and CMV-seronegative. This sequence joins TRBV5-1 and TRBJ2-5, with a possible D match to TRBD1 (5 bases). What was sequenced was PBMCs. The CDR3, as DNA: TGCGCCAGCAGCGCACAGGTTCAGGAGACCCAGTACTTC. Protein product: CASSAQVQETQYF.